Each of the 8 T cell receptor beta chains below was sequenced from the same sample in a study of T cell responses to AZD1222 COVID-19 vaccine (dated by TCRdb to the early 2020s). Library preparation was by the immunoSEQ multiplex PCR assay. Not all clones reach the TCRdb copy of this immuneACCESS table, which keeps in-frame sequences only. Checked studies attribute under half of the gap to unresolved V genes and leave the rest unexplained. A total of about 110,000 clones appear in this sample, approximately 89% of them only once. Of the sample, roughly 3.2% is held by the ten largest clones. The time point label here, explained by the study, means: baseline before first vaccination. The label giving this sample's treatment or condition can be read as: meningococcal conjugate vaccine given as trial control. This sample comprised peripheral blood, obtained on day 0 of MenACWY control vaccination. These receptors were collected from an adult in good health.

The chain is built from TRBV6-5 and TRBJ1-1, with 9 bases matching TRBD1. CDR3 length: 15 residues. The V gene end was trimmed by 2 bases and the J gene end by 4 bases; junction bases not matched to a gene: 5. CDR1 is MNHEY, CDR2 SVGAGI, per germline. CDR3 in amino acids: CASSYTDRGLTEAFF. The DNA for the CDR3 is TGTGCCAGCAGTTACACGGACAGGGGACTCACTGAAGCTTTCTTT.

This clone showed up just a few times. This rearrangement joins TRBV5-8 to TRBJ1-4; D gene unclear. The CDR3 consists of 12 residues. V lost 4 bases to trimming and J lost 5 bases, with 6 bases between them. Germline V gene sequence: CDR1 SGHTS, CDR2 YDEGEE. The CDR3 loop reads CASSTQNEKLFF. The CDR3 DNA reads TGTGCCAGCAGCACTCAGAATGAAAAACTGTTTTTT.

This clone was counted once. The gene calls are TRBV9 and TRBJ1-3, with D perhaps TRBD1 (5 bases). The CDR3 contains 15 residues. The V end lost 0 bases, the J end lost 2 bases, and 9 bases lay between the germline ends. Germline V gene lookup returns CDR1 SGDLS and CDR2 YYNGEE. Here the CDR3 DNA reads TGTGCCAGCAGCGTAGGGCAGGGCCCTGGAAACACCATATATTTT. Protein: CASSVGQGPGNTIYF.

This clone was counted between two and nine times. The CDR3 coding sequence is TGTGCCAGCAGCCTATACGACAGGGTGGATACTGGCTACACCTTC. This gives the protein CASSLYDRVDTGYTF. The chain joins TRBV5-6 to TRBJ1-2; 7 bases are shared with TRBD1. The trim removed 4 bases at V and 7 bases at J, leaving 13 bases unmatched. The CDR3 covers 15 residues. Germline V gene sequence: CDR1 SGHDT, CDR2 YYEEEE.

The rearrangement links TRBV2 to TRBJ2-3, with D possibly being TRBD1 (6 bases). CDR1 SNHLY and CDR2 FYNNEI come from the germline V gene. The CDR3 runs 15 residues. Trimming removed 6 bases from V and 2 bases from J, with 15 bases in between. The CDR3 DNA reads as TGTGCCAGCAGACAGGGCCCACGGGTCACAGATACGCAGTATTTT. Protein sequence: CASRQGPRVTDTQYF. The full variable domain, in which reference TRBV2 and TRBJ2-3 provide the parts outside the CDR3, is EPEVTQTPSHQVTQMGQEVILRCVPISNHLYFYWYRQILGQKVEFLVSFYNNEISEKSEIFDDQFSVERPDGSNFTLKIRSTKLEDSAMYFCASRQGPRVTDTQYFGPGTRLTVL.

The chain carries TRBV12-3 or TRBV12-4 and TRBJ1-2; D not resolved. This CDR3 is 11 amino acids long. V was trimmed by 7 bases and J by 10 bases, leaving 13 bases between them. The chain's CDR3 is CASTSWPPYTF. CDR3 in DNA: TGTGCCAGCACTTCCTGGCCCCCCTACACCTTC.

For the CDR3, the DNA is TGTGCCAGCAGCGTAGTGGGGAGTTTCAGGGATACGCAGTATTTT. Protein product: CASSVVGSFRDTQYF. V usage is TRBV9 and J usage is TRBJ2-3, with D perhaps matching TRBD2 (5 bases). Germline-derived CDR1 and CDR2 are SGDLS and YYNGEE. Trimming left V 0 bases short and J 6 bases short, with 14 bases between. The CDR3 is made up of 15 amino acids.

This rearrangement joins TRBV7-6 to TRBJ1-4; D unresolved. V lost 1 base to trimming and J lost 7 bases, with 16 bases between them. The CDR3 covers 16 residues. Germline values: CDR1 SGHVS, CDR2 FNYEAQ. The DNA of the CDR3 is TGTGCCAGCAGCTTAGGGGTCCTCGGTTCTCTTGAAAAACTGTTTTTT. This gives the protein CASSLGVLGSLEKLFF.